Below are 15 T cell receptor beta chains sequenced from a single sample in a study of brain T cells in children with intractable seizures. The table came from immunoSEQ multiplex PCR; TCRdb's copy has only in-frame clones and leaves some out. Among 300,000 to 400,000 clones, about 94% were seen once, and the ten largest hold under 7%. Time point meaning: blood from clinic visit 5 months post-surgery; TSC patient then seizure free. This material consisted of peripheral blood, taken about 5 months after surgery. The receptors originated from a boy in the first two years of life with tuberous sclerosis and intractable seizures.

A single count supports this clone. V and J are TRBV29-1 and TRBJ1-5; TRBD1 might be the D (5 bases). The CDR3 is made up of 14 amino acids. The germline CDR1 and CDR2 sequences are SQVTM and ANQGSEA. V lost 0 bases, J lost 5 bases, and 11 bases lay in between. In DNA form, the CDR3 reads TGCAGCGTTGAAGAAGGGTCGGGGGATCAGCCCCAGCATTTT. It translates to CSVEEGSGDQPQHF.

As DNA, the CDR3 is TGTGCCTGGAGTGTACCTCTTTCGCGCCCAAAAGAGACCCAGTACTTC. Translation: CAWSVPLSRPKETQYF. This sequence joins TRBV30 and TRBJ2-5; D ambiguous. Germline loops: CDR1 GTSNPN, CDR2 SVGIG (reference sequence). The V end was cut by 0 bases, the J end by 3 bases, with 17 bases between. CDR3 length: 16 amino acids.

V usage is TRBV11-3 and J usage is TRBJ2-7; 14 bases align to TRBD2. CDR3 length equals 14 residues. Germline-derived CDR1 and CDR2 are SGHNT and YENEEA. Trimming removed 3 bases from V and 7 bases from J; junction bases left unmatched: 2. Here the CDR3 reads CASSFGTSGGEQYF. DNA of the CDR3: TGTGCCAGCAGCTTTGGGACTAGCGGGGGTGAGCAGTACTTC.

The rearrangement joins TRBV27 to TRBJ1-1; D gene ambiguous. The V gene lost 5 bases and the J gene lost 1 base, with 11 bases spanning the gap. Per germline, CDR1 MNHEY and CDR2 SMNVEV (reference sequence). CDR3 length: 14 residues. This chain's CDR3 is CASSQWTANTEAFF. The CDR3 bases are TGTGCCAGCAGTCAGTGGACCGCGAACACTGAAGCTTTCTTT.

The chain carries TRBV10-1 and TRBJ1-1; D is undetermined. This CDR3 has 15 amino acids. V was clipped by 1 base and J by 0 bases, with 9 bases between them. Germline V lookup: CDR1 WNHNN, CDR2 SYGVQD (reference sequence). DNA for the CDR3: TGCGCCAGCAGTGAGTGGGTGGGCGTGAACACTGAAGCTTTCTTT. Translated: CASSEWVGVNTEAFF.

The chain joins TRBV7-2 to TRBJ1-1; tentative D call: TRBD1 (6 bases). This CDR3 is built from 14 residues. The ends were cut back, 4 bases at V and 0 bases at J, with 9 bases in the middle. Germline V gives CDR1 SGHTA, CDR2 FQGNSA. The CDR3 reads CASSYHRVNTEAFF. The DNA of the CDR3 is TGTGCCAGCAGCTACCACAGGGTGAACACTGAAGCTTTCTTT.

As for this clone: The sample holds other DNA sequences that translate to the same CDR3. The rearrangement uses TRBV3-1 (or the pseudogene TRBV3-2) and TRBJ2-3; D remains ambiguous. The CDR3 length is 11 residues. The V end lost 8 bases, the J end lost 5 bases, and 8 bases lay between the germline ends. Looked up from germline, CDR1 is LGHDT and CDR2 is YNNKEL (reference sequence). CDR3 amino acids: CASSQGDTQYF. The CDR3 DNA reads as TGTGCCAGCTCCCAAGGAGATACGCAGTATTTT.

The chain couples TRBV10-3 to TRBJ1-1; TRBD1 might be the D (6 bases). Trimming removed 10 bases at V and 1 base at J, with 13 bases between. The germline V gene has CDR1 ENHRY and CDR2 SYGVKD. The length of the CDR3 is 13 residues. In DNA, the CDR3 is TGTGCCACCCGACAGGTCGAGAACACTGAAGCTTTCTTT. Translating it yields CATRQVENTEAFF.

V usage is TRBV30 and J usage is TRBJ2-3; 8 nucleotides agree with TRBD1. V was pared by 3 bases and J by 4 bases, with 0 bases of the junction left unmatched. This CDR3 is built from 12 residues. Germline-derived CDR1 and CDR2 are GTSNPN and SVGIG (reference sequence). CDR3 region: CAWRTGADTQYF. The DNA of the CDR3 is TGTGCCTGGAGGACAGGGGCAGATACGCAGTATTTT.

As DNA, the CDR3 is TGTGCCAGCAGCTTCCGCACTAGGGGTCCCTATGGCTACACCTTC. Encoded protein: CASSFRTRGPYGYTF. The gene calls are TRBV5-4 and TRBJ1-2; D perhaps matches TRBD1 (5 bases). This CDR3 region has 15 residues. With 2 bases removed from V and 4 bases from J, the gap between germline ends came to 15 bases. The germline CDR1 and CDR2 sequences are SGHNT and YYREEE (reference sequence).

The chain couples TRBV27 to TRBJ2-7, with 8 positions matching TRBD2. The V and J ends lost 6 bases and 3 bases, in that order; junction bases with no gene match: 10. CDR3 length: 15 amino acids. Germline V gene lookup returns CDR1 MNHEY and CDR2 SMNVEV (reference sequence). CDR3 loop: CASSPQSGGNYEQYF. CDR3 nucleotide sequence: TGTGCCAGCAGCCCCCAGAGCGGGGGAAACTACGAGCAGTACTTC.

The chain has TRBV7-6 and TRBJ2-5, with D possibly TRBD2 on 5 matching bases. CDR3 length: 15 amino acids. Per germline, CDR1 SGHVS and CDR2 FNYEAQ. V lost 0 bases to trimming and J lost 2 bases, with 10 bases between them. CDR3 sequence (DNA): TGTGCCAGCAGCTTAGCGGGAAGCGGACAAGAGACCCAGTACTTC. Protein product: CASSLAGSGQETQYF. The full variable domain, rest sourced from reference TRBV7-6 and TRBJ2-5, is GAGVSQSPRYKVTKRGQDVALRCDPISGHVSLYWYRQALGQGPEFLTYFNYEAQQDKSGLPNDRFSAERPEGSISTLTIQRTEQRDSAMYRCASSLAGSGQETQYFGPGTRLLVL.

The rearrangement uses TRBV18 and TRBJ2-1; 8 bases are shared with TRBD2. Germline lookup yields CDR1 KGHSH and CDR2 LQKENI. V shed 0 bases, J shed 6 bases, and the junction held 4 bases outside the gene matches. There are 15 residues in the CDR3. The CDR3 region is CASSPPQRESNEQFF. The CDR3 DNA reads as TGTGCCAGCTCACCACCTCAGCGGGAGTCCAATGAGCAGTTCTTC.

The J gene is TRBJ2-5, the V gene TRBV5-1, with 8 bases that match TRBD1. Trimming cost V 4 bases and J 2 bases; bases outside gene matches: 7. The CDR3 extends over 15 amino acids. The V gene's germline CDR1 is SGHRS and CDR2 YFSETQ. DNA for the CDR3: TGCGCCAGCAGCCCGGGACAGGCCCCTCAAGAGACCCAGTACTTC. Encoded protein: CASSPGQAPQETQYF.

The CDR3 nucleotides are TGCGCCAGCAGCCCCGCCGAAATCGGGGACGAGCAGTACTTC. It specifies CASSPAEIGDEQYF. This chain joins TRBV4-1 and TRBJ2-7; D is possibly TRBD2 (5 bases). V dropped 4 bases and J dropped 5 bases, with 15 bases sitting between them. Looked up from germline, CDR1 is MGHRA and CDR2 is YSYEKL. The CDR3 is made up of 14 amino acids.